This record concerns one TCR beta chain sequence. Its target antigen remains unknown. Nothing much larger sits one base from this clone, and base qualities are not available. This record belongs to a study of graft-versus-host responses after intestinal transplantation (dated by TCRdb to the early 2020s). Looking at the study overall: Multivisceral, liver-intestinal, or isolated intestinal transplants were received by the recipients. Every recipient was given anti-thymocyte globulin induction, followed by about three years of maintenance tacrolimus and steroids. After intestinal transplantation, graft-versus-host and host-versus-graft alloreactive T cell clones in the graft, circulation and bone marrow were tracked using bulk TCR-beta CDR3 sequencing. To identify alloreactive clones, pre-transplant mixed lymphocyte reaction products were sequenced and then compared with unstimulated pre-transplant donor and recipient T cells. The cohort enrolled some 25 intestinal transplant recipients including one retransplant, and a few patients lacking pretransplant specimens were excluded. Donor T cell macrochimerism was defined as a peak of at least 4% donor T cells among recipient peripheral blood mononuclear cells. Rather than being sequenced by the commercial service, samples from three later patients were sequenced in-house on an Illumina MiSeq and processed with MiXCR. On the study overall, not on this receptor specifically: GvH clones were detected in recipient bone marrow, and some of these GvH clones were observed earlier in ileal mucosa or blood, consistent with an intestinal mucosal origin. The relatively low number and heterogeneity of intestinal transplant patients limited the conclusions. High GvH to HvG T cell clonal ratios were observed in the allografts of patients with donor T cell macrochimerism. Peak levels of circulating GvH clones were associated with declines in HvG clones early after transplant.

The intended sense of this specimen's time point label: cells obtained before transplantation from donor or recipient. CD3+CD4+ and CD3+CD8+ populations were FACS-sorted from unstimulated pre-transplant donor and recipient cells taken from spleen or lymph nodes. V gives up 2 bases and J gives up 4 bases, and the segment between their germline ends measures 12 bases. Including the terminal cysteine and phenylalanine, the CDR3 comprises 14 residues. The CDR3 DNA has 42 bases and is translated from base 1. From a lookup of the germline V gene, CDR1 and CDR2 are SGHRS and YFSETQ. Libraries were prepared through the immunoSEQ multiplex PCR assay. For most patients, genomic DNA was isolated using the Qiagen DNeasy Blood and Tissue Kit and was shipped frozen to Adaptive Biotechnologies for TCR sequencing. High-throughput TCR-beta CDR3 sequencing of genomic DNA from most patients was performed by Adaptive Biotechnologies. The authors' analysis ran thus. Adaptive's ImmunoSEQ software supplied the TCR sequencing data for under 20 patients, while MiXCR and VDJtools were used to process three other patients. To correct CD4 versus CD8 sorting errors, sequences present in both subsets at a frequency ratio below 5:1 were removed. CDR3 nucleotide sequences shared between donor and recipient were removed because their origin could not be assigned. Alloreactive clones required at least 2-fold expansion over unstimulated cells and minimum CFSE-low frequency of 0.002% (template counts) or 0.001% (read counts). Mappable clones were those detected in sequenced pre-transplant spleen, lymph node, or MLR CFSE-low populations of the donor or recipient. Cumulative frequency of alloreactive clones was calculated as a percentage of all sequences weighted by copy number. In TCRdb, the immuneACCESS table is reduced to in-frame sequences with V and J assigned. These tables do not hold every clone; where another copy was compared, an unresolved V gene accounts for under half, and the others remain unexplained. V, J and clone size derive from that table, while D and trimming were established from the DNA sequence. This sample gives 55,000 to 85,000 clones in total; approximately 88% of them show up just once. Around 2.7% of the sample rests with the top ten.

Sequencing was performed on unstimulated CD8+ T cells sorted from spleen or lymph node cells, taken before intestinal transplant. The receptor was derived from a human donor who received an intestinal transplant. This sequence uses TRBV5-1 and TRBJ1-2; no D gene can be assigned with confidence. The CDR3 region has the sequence CASSFDRELYGYTF. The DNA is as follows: TGCGCCAGCAGCTTTGATAGGGAGCTCTATGGCTACACCTTC.